What follows describes a single TCR beta chain. These data belong to a study of blood T cell repertoires in COVID-19. The wider study: The United States, Italy and Spain were the sources of the acute and convalescent COVID-19 samples.

In the original processing: By means of reference gene primer amplification, nucleated cell counts were estimated. Data came from immunoSEQ multiplex PCR; TCRdb stores just in-frame clones and leaves some out. The V and J calls and clone size were taken over from that table, and D and trimming were inferred from the DNA. The data contain under 300,000 clones, about 80% of them singletons. Germline assignment: CDR1 MNHEY and CDR2 SVGAGI. V shed 6 bases, J shed 5 bases, and the junction held 6 bases outside the gene matches. The CDR3 sequence is 13 residues long. This chain connects TRBV6-5 to TRBJ2-5; 7 nucleotides align to TRBD2. Material: peripheral blood. The receptor was isolated from a man aged 30-40 years who had recovered from COVID-19. The chain's CDR3 is CASRTGGGETQYF. The CDR3 DNA is TGTGCCAGCAGGACGGGGGGAGGGGAGACCCAGTACTTC.